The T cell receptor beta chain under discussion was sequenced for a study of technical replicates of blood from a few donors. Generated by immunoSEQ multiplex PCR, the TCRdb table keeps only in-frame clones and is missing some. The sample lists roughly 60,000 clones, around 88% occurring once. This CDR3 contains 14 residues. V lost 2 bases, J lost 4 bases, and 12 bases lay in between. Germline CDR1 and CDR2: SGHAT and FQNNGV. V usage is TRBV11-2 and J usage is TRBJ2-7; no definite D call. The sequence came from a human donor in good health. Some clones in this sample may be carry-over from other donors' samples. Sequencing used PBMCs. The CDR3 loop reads CASSLWSGQYEQYF. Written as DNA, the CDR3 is TGTGCCAGCAGCTTATGGAGTGGCCAGTACGAGCAGTACTTC.